The entry below gives a single TCR beta chain sequence along with its context. This clone was observed a single time. The specificity of this receptor is unknown. Base qualities are not at hand, and no much larger clone is one base apart. TCRbeta CDR3 regions were amplified from genomic DNA using the immunoSEQ Assay, a bias-controlled multiplex PCR. The original methods were these. Nucleated cell counts per sample were estimated from amplification of reference gene primers within the assay. Sequence reads were collapsed and filtered to measure the absolute abundance of every unique TCRbeta CDR3 rearrangement. For each sample, productive Simpson clonality was calculated as the square root of Simpson's diversity index across productive rearrangements. TCRdb provides this immuneACCESS table in a form limited to in-frame rearrangements. Some clones are lacking; in checked studies, under half of them reflect an unresolved V gene, and why the rest are absent is not known. The V and J calls and clone size come from that table; D and trimming were worked out from the DNA. Here the sample has about 150,000 clones; more than 75% occur a single time. The ten largest clones take up approximately 0.5% of the sample.

The data were obtained in a study of blood T cell repertoires in COVID-19 (dated by TCRdb to the early 2020s). Broadly, across the study: The collaborator samples originated in the United States, Italy and Spain and spanned the acute and convalescent phases of COVID-19. The material from the prospective study consisted of cDNA or gDNA derived from T cells, B-cell-depleted T cells, or PBMCs. The dataset comprised deeply sampled blood TCRbeta repertoires from subjects exposed to, actively infected with, or recovered from COVID-19. The repertoires were released in a freely available public database meant as a resource for research on the immune response to SARS-CoV-2. The samples were drawn from the first 160 participants of the ongoing ImmuneRACE study and from roughly 1,300 subjects provided by 6 global collaborators. Nearly every sample came with metadata listing a de-identified subject ID, COVID-19 status, age in years and sex. HLA class I and class II types, where available, came from metadata supplied by the sample provider rather than from assay-based typing.

At one collaborating source in Seattle, patients were enrolled during active infection and were followed longitudinally through the course of disease. Collaborating institutions collected whole blood in K2EDTA tubes following their own protocols. For TCRbeta analysis, collaborator samples were shipped as frozen whole blood, as isolated PBMCs, or as DNA extracted from either sample type. Study-wide conclusions, independent of this receptor: The quantity of clinical and demographic metadata differed by source and by participant and was supplied without curation.

From the germline V gene, CDR1 is MDHEN and CDR2 is SYDVKM. Trimming at the junction amounts to 4 bases on V and 6 bases on J, and the germline ends lie 22 bases apart. There are 17 amino acids in the CDR3, from cysteine to phenylalanine inclusive. Here the CDR3 DNA is all that survives: 51 bases in frame from base 1. The receptor comes from a man between 60 and 75 years old with COVID-19, enrolled during active disease. Sequenced: peripheral blood. Recombination linked TRBV28 to TRBJ1-5; the D gene is perhaps TRBD1, on 5 matching bases. The CDR3 sequence is CASSSLEYWTPRQPQHF. The nucleotide sequence reads TGTGCCAGCAGTTCACTCGAGTACTGGACACCGCGTCAGCCCCAGCATTTT.